The source of this T cell receptor beta chain is a study of shared clonotypes between healthy human individuals. Across the whole study: Donor composition was a couple of women and a few men, aged 18 to 49. Study observations and caveats: In this cohort, only blood was sampled, and tissue repertoires likely differ. At large depth, rarefaction still showed sorted-subset sequencing to be incomplete.

Clones were sequenced by immunoSEQ multiplex PCR, and TCRdb holds only the in-frame ones, with some missing. Of roughly 1 million clones in the sample, about 76% were seen once. Remarks on this clone: Its matching antigen is unknown.

Germline loops: CDR1 SNHLY, CDR2 FYNNEI. V was shortened by 10 bases and J by 0 bases, with 10 bases between the two germline ends. This CDR3 has 13 residues. The clonotype originates from a man aged 18-30 years in good health. The sample consisted of memory CD4+ T cells sorted from blood. Stated subset: CD45RA-negative fraction. The chain joins TRBV2 to TRBJ1-5; the D gene is possibly TRBD1 (6 bases). This chain's CDR3 is CATKGDSNQPQHF. The CDR3 nucleotides read TGTGCCACCAAGGGGGATAGCAATCAGCCCCAGCATTTT.